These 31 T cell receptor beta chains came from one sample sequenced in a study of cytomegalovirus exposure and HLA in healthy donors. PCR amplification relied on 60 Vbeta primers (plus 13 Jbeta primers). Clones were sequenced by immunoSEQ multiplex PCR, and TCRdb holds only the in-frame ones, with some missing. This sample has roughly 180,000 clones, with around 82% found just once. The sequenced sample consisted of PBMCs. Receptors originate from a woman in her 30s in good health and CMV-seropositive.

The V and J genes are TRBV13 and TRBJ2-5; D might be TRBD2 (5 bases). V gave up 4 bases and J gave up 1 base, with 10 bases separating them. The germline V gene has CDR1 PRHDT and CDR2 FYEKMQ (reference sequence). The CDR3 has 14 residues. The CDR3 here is CASSYGLSQETQYF. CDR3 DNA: TGTGCCAGCAGCTACGGACTGAGCCAAGAGACCCAGTACTTC.

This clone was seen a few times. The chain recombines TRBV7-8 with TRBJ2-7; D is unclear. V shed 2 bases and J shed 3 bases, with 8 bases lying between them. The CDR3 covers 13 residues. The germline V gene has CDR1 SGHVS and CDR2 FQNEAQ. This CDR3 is CASSLSSNYEQYF. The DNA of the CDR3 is TGTGCCAGCAGCTTAAGTAGTAACTACGAGCAGTACTTC.

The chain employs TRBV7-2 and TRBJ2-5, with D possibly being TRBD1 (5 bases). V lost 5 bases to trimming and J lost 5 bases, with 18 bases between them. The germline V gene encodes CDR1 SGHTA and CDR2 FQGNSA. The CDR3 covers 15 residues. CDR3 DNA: TGTGCCAGCAGCCCTCCCCCGGTCCCAGGGGAGACCCAGTACTTC. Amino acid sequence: CASSPPPVPGETQYF.

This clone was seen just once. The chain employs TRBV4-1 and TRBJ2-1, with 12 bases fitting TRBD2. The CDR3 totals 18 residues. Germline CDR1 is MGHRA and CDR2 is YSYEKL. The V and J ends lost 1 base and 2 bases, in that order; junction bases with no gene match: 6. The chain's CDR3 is CASSQASGGADTYNEQFF. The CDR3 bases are TGCGCCAGCAGCCAAGCTAGCGGGGGGGCCGATACCTACAATGAGCAGTTCTTC.

The CDR3 DNA is TGTGCCAGCTCACGGGACACCGGATTGAACACTGAAGCTTTCTTT. Its protein product is CASSRDTGLNTEAFF. The chain uses TRBV18 and TRBJ1-1, with D perhaps TRBD1 (6 bases). The V and J ends lost 4 bases and 0 bases respectively, with 12 bases between them. The CDR3 consists of 15 residues. Germline CDR1 reads KGHSH; CDR2 reads LQKENI.

Here the CDR3 reads CASSRQGAKDYGYTF. The CDR3 DNA is TGTGCCAGCAGTCGGCAGGGGGCGAAGGACTATGGCTACACCTTC. V and J are TRBV27 and TRBJ1-2, with 8 bases identical to TRBD1. The ends lost 5 bases at V and 3 bases at J; junction bases unmatched: 8. This CDR3 region has 15 residues. Germline V gene data show CDR1 as MNHEY and CDR2 as SMNVEV (reference sequence).

In nucleotides, the CDR3 is TGTGCCAGCAGCCCCCCCGGGGGAACCTACGAGCAGTACTTC. Encoded protein: CASSPPGGTYEQYF. This chain uses TRBV7-2 with TRBJ2-7, with D perhaps matching TRBD2 (6 bases). This CDR3 comprises 14 residues. Deletions cut 5 bases from V and 2 bases from J, with 13 bases between. Germline V lookup: CDR1 SGHTA, CDR2 FQGNSA.

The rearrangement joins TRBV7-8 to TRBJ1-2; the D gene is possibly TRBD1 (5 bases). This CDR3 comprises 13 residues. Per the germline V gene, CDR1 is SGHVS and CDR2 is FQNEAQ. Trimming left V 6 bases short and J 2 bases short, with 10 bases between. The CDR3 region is CASRAGKNYGYTF. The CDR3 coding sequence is TGTGCCAGCAGGGCAGGGAAAAACTATGGCTACACCTTC.

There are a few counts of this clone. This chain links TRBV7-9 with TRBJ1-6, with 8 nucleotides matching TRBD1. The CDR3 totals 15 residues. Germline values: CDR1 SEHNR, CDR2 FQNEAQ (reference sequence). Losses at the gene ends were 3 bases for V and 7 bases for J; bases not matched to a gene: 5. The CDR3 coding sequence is TGTGCCAGCAGCTTCGGACAGGGAGGAAATTCACCCCTCCACTTT. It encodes CASSFGQGGNSPLHF.

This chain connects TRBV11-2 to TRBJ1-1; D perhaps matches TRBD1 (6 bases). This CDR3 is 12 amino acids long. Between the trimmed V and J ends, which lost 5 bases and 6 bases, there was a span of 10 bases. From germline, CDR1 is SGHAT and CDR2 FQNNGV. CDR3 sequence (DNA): TGTGCCAGCAGCCTCAGGACAGCTGAAGCTTTCTTT. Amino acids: CASSLRTAEAFF.

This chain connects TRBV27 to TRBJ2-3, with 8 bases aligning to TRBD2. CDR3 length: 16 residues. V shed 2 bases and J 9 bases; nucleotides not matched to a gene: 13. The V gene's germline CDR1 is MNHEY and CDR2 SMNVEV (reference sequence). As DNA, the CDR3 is TGTGCCAGCAGTTTAGAGAGCGGGGGCCGGCTTTTAACGCAGTATTTT. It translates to CASSLESGGRLLTQYF.

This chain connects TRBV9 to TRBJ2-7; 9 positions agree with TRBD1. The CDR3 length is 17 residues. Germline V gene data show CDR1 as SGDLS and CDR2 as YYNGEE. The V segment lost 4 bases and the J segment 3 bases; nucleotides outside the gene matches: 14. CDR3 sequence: CASSPRQGVGRVYEQYF. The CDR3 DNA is TGTGCCAGCAGCCCAAGACAGGGGGTTGGGAGGGTCTACGAGCAGTACTTC.

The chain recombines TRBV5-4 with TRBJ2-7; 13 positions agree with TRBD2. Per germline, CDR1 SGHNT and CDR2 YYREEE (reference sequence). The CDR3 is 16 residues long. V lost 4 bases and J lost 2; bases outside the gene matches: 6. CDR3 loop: CASSAGTSGATYEQYF. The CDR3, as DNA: TGTGCCAGCAGCGCCGGGACTAGCGGGGCGACCTACGAGCAGTACTTC.

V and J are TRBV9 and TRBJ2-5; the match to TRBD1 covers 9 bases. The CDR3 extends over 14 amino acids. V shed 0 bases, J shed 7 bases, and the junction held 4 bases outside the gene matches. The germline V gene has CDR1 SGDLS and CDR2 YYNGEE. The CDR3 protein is CASSVGPGQGTQYF. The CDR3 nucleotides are TGTGCCAGCAGCGTAGGGCCGGGACAGGGGACCCAGTACTTC. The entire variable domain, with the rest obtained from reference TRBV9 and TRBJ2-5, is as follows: DSGVTQTPKHLITATGQRVTLRCSPRSGDLSVYWYQQSLDQGLQFLIQYYNGEERAKGNILERFSAQQFPDLHSELNLSSLELGDSALYFCASSVGPGQGTQYFGPGTRLLVL.

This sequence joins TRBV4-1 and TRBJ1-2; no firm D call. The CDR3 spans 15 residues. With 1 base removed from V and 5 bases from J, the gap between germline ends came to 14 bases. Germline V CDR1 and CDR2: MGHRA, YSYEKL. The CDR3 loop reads CASSQGLFRRYGYTF. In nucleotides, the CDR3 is TGCGCCAGCAGCCAAGGACTCTTCAGGAGGTATGGCTACACCTTC.

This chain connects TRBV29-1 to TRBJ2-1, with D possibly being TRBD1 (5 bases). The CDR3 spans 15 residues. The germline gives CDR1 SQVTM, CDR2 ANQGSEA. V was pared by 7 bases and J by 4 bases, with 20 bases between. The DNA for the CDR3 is TGCAGCGCAGCCCAGGGATCCCCCTCTTACAATGAGCAGTTCTTC. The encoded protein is CSAAQGSPSYNEQFF.

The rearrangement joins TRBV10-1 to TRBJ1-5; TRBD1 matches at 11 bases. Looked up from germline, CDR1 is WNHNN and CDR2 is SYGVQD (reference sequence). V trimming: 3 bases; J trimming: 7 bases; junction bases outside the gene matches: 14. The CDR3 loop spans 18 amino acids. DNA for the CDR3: TGCGCCAGCAGTGATCGACCGGGACAGGGGGGAAGAGACCAGCCCCAGCATTTT. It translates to CASSDRPGQGGRDQPQHF.

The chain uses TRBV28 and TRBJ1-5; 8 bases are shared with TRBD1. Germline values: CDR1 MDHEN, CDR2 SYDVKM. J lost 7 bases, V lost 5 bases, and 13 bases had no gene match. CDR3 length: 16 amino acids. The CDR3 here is CASSPEGQGGRQPQHF. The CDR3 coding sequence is TGTGCCAGCAGTCCCGAAGGACAGGGAGGGCGGCAGCCCCAGCATTTT.

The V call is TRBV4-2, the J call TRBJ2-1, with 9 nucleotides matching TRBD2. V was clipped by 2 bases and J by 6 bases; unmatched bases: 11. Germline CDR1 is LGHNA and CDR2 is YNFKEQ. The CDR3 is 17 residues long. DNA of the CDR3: TGTGCCAGCAGCCAAAGAGGGGGCGGGGGGGCGGTCAATGAGCAGTTCTTC. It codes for CASSQRGGGGAVNEQFF.

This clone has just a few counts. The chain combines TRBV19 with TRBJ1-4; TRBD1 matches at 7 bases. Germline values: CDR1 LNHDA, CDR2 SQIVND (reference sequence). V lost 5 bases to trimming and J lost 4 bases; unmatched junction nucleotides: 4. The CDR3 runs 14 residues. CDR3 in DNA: TGTGCCAGTAGTCCAGGGGGGAGTAATGAAAAACTGTTTTTT. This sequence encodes CASSPGGSNEKLFF. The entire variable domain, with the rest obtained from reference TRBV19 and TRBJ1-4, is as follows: DGGITQSPKYLFRKEGQNVTLSCEQNLNHDAMYWYRQDPGQGLRLIYYSQIVNDFQKGDIAEGYSVSREKKESFPLTVTSAQKNPTAFYLCASSPGGSNEKLFFGSGTQLSVL.

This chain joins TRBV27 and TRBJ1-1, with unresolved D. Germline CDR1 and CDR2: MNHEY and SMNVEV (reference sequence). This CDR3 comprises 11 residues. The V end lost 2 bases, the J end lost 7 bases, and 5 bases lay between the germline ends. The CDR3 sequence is CASSLGDEAFF. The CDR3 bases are TGTGCCAGCAGTTTAGGAGATGAAGCTTTCTTT.

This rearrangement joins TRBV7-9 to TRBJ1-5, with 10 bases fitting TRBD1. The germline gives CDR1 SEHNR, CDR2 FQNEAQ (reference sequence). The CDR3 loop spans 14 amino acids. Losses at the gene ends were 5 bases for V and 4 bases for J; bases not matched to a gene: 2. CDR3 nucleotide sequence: TGTGCCAGCAGCCTGGGACAGGGGAATCAGCCCCAGCATTTT. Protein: CASSLGQGNQPQHF.

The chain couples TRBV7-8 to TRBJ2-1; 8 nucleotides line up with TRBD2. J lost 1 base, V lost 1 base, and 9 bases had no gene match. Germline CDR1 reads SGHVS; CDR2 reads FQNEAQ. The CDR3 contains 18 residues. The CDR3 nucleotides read TGTGCCAGCAGCTTAGAAGACCGGGGGGGCATTTCCTACAATGAGCAGTTCTTC. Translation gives CASSLEDRGGISYNEQFF.

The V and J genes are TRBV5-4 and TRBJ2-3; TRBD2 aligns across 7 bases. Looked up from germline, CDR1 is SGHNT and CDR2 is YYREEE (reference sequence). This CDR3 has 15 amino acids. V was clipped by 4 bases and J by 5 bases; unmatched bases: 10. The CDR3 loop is CASSPYRGEIDTQYF. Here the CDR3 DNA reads TGTGCCAGCAGCCCTTACCGGGGGGAAATAGATACGCAGTATTTT.

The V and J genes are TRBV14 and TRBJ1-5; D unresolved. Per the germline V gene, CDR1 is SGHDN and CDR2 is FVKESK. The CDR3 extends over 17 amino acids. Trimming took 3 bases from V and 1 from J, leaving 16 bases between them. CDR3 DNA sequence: TGTGCCAGCAGCCAGTTTAGGATATCGGGAAGCAATCAGCCCCAGCATTTT. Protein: CASSQFRISGSNQPQHF.

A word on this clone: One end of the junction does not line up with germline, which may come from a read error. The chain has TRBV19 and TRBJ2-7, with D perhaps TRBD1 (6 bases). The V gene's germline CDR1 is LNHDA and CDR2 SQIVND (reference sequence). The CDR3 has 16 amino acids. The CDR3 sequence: CASSIAAGASIYEQHF. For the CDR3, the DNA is TGTGCCAGTAGTATCGCTGCAGGGGCGTCGATCTACGAGCAGCACTTC.

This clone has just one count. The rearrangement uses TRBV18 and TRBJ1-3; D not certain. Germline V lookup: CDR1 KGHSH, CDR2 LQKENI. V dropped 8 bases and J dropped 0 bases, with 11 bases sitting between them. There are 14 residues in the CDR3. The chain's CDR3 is CASALQLSGNTIYF. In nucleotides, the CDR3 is TGTGCCAGCGCCTTACAGCTCTCTGGAAACACCATATATTTT.

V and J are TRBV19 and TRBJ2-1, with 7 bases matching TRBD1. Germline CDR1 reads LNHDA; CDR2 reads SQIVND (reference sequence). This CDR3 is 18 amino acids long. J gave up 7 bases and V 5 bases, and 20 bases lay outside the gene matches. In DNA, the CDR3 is TGTGCCAGTAGTGCTCCGATCCGACAGGGTAGGAGGATTAATGAGCAGTTCTTC. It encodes CASSAPIRQGRRINEQFF.

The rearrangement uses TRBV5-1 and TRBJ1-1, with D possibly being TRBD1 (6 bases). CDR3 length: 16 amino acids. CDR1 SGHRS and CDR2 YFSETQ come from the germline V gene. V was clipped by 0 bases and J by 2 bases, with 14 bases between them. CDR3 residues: CASSLVAGEGNTEAFF. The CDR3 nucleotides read TGCGCCAGCAGCTTGGTTGCAGGGGAGGGCAACACTGAAGCTTTCTTT.

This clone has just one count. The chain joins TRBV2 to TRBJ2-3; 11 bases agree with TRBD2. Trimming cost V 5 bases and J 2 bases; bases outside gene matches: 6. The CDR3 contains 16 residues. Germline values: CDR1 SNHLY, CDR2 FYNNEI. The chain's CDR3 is CASSMGLAVNTDTQYF. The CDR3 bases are TGTGCCAGCAGTATGGGACTAGCGGTGAACACAGATACGCAGTATTTT.

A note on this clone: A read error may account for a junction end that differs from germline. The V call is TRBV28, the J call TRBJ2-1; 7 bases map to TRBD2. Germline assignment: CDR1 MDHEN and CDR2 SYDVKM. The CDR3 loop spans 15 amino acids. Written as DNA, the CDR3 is TGTGCCAGCAGATGGATTACGCGGGACTACGATGAGCAGTTCTTC. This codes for CASRWITRDYDEQFF.